The 8 T cell receptor beta chains below all came from one sample that was sequenced in a study of metastatic and nonmetastatic thyroid tumors. MiXCR was used by TCRdb to re-call the PCR reads. Here the sample spans some 23,000 clones, about a fifth being singletons. Patients underwent thyroid surgery, and none had received any treatment before it. The sequenced sample was blood. These receptors originate from a female donor with papillary thyroid cancer or a benign thyroid nodule (not recorded which). Some clones in this sample may be carry-over from other donors' samples.

By proportion, this clone is medium-sized. The gene calls are TRBV7-2 and TRBJ2-7; unclear D gene. This CDR3 is 11 amino acids long. Germline CDR1 and CDR2: SGHTA and FQGNSA. V was cut by 6 bases and J by 2 bases, with 5 bases left in between. The CDR3 sequence is CASSPAYEQYF. The CDR3 DNA follows: TGTGCCAGCAGTCCCGCCTACGAGCAGTACTTC.

A single count supports this clone. V and J are TRBV10-3 and TRBJ2-3; 7 bases agree with TRBD2. The CDR3 runs 17 residues. Germline V gives CDR1 ENHRY, CDR2 SYGVKD. With V trimmed by 9 bases and J by 0 bases, 15 bases remained unmatched. CDR3 in amino acids: CAITAGVGECSTDTQYF. CDR3 coding DNA: TGTGCCATTACCGCGGGAGTCGGGGAGTGTAGCACAGATACGCAGTATTTT.

This clone was observed many times. The gene calls are TRBV3-1 and TRBJ1-3; TRBD1 agrees at 11 bases. Germline CDR1 reads LGHDT; CDR2 reads YNNKEL (reference sequence). The CDR3 is made up of 17 amino acids. Germline trimming cut 3 bases from V and 2 bases from J; bases unmatched to any gene: 6. The DNA for the CDR3 is TGTGCCAGCAGCCAGGGACAGGGGGTAGAAACTGGAAACACCATATATTTT. Its protein product is CASSQGQGVETGNTIYF.

The rearrangement links TRBV12-3 or TRBV12-4 to TRBJ2-1, with 8 bases fitting TRBD2. The CDR3 has 15 amino acids. V lost 6 bases, J lost 15 bases, and 19 bases stayed unmatched. The CDR3: CASRPGLVGGMVLFF. The CDR3 bases are TGTGCCAGCAGGCCGGGACTAGTCGGAGGTATGGTGTTGTTCTTC.

This clone was picked up many times. This chain joins TRBV28 and TRBJ1-1, with 10 bases aligning to TRBD1. Unmatched junction bases numbered 9, after V lost 5 bases and J lost 3 bases. Germline V lookup: CDR1 MDHEN, CDR2 SYDVKM. The CDR3 is 16 amino acids. The CDR3 here is CASSPGGTGDYTEAFF. CDR3 DNA: TGTGCCAGCAGTCCGGGAGGGACAGGGGATTACACTGAAGCTTTCTTT.

In this sample, this clone turned up a few times. Just one base apart from a much larger clone, this may be a read error. CDR3 residues: CASSLALASNEQFF. Written as DNA, the CDR3 is TGCGCCAGCAGCTTGGCCCTAGCGTCCAATGAGCAGTTCTTC. The genes are TRBV5-1 and TRBJ2-1; weak D call: TRBD2 (6 bases). CDR1 is SGHRS and CDR2 is YFSETQ in the germline V gene. Trimming shortened V by 0 bases and J by 6 bases, and 10 bases separated the two germline ends. The CDR3 contains 14 residues.

This chain joins TRBV11-2 and TRBJ2-7; D is possibly TRBD1 or TRBD2 (5 bases each). CDR3 length: 13 residues. CDR1 is SGHAT and CDR2 is FQNNGV in the germline V gene. V shed 6 bases and J shed 3 bases, with 12 bases lying between them. CDR3 in amino acids: CASRFGDDYEQYF. Written as DNA, the CDR3 is TGTGCCAGCAGGTTCGGGGACGACTACGAGCAGTACTTC.

In its sample, this clone was seen many times. The chain recombines TRBV2 with TRBJ2-1; D not certain. From germline, CDR1 is SNHLY and CDR2 FYNNEI. CDR3 length: 13 amino acids. V was cut by 1 base and J by 4 bases, with 5 bases left in between. The CDR3 DNA follows: TGTGCCAGCAGTGAAGAGAGTTACAATGAGCAGTTCTTC. Its protein is CASSEESYNEQFF.